This T cell receptor (beta chain) comes out of a study of blood T cell repertoires in COVID-19. Looking at the study overall: Italy, Spain and the United States were the sources of the convalescent and acute COVID-19 samples. PBMCs, B-cell-depleted T cells, or T cells provided the cDNA or gDNA that made up the material.

This CDR3 contains 14 residues. Trimming removed 4 bases from V and 4 bases from J, with 13 bases in between. Germline values: CDR1 MDHEN, CDR2 SYDVKM. Per the original methods: Nucleated cell number was recorded as an estimate derived from reference gene primer amplification. Libraries were prepared by immunoSEQ multiplex PCR; TCRdb keeps only in-frame clonotypes and omits some of them. The D gene and trimming were derived from the DNA, and the V and J assignments and clone size from that table. Here the sample spans about 140,000 clones, roughly 84% being singletons. This TCR was recovered from a man in his fifties or sixties with active or convalescent COVID-19. The genes are TRBV28 and TRBJ2-5, with D maybe TRBD1 (6 bases). Source material: peripheral blood. CDR3 in DNA: TGTGCCAGCAGTTCCACAGGGAATTTAGAGACCCAGTACTTC. It translates to CASSSTGNLETQYF.